This paragraph covers one T cell receptor (beta chain) sequence. V lost 3 bases to trimming and J lost 0 bases, with 13 bases between them. There are 15 residues in the CDR3. The germline gives CDR1 SQVTM, CDR2 ANQGSEA. The data were taken from a study of CD8 T cells in Susac syndrome. RNA totalling about 0.45 to 1 ug underwent reverse transcription with random hexamers. TCRdb independently ran MiXCR on the immunoSEQ multiplex PCR reads; one entry per CDR3 protein. The table includes 120,000 or so distinct CDR3 sequences, 90% to 95% detected once. The receptor was derived from a human donor with multiple sclerosis. The sequenced sample was CD4+ T cells from PBMCs. The rearrangement links TRBV29-1 to TRBJ2-3; no clear D. The DNA of the CDR3 is TGCAGCGTTGAGGTGTGGGCAGATAGCACAGATACGCAGTATTTT. Translation: CSVEVWADSTDTQYF.